This entry lists 24 T cell receptor beta chains sequenced from one sample in a study of blood T cell repertoires in COVID-19. Sequenced by immunoSEQ multiplex PCR; TCRdb stores in-frame clones only, minus some. Among 150,000 to 200,000 clones listed, around nine tenths were seen once. Material for sequencing was peripheral blood. The receptors derive from a man aged 50 to 60 with acute or convalescent COVID-19.

The rearrangement joins TRBV6-2 or TRBV6-3 to TRBJ2-7; 7 bases match TRBD2. Trimming cost V 4 bases and J 1 base; bases outside gene matches: 13. The CDR3 length is 17 residues. In germline, CDR1 is MNHEY, CDR2 SVGEGT. CDR3 coding DNA: TGTGCCAGCAGTTCCATCGGACTAGACTACCCTTCCTACGAGCAGTACGTC. Residues: CASSSIGLDYPSYEQYV.

V usage is TRBV2 and J usage is TRBJ2-7; 7 nucleotides line up with TRBD1. The CDR3 spans 14 residues. V dropped 6 bases and J dropped 0; count of bases not matched to a gene: 5. Germline loops: CDR1 SNHLY, CDR2 FYNNEI. CDR3 region: CASRDRTHSYEQYF. The CDR3 DNA follows: TGTGCCAGCAGGGACAGGACACACTCCTACGAGCAGTACTTC.

The chain is built from TRBV19 and TRBJ1-1; D not certain. Looked up from germline, CDR1 is LNHDA and CDR2 is SQIVND (reference sequence). This CDR3 has 14 amino acids. Between the trimmed V and J ends, which lost 1 base and 5 bases, there was a span of 11 bases. CDR3 sequence reads: CASSIGTRRTEAFF. The CDR3 DNA is TGTGCCAGTAGTATAGGCACCAGGAGGACTGAAGCTTTCTTT. Full variable domain (missing parts from reference TRBV19 and TRBJ1-1): DGGITQSPKYLFRKEGQNVTLSCEQNLNHDAMYWYRQDPGQGLRLIYYSQIVNDFQKGDIAEGYSVSREKKESFPLTVTSAQKNPTAFYLCASSIGTRRTEAFFGQGTRLTVV.

The CDR3 DNA sequence: TGTGCCACCAGTGATACGAGAAACAATGAGCAGTTCTTC. Translated: CATSDTRNNEQFF. V is TRBV24-1 and J is TRBJ2-1; D gene unclear. This CDR3 comprises 13 residues. Trimming cost V 3 bases and J 5 bases, with 7 bases left between them. The germline gives CDR1 KGHDR, CDR2 SFDVKD.

The rearrangement joins TRBV9 to TRBJ1-5; D remains ambiguous. Germline V gene data show CDR1 as SGDLS and CDR2 as YYNGEE. CDR3 length: 15 amino acids. The V end was cut by 0 bases, the J end by 3 bases, with 10 bases between. CDR3 amino acids: CASSVGGGVNQPQHF. The CDR3 DNA is TGTGCCAGCAGCGTAGGGGGAGGAGTCAATCAGCCCCAGCATTTT.

The chain couples TRBV27 to TRBJ2-7; the D gene is possibly TRBD2 (7 bases). Per germline, CDR1 MNHEY and CDR2 SMNVEV (reference sequence). Trimming took 7 bases from V and 2 from J, leaving 18 bases between them. The CDR3 sequence is 15 residues long. This CDR3 reads CASNKRGAGPYEQYF. DNA for the CDR3: TGTGCCAGCAACAAACGGGGGGCAGGACCCTACGAGCAGTACTTC.

V is TRBV19 and J is TRBJ2-7, with D tentatively TRBD2 (6 bases). V was pared by 5 bases and J by 3 bases, with 14 bases between. Looked up from germline, CDR1 is LNHDA and CDR2 is SQIVND (reference sequence). The length of the CDR3 is 14 residues. For the CDR3, the DNA is TGTGCCAGTAGTGCGACCGGGACTCTCTACGAGCAGTACTTC. Protein product: CASSATGTLYEQYF.

The genes are TRBV9 and TRBJ2-3; 7 nucleotides align to TRBD2. The CDR3 loop spans 13 amino acids. J lost 9 bases, V lost 3 bases, and 7 bases had no gene match. Germline CDR1 and CDR2: SGDLS and YYNGEE. Here the CDR3 DNA reads TGTGCCAGCAGCGCCACCCTGGGGGGGACGCAGTATTTT. It translates to CASSATLGGTQYF. The full variable domain, in which reference TRBV9 and TRBJ2-3 provide the parts outside the CDR3, is DSGVTQTPKHLITATGQRVTLRCSPRSGDLSVYWYQQSLDQGLQFLIQYYNGEERAKGNILERFSAQQFPDLHSELNLSSLELGDSALYFCASSATLGGTQYFGPGTRLTVL.

The chain recombines TRBV19 with TRBJ1-5; the D gene is possibly TRBD1 (5 bases). V lost 4 bases, J lost 9 bases, and 16 bases lay in between. Germline CDR1 reads LNHDA; CDR2 reads SQIVND (reference sequence). The CDR3 totals 14 residues. The CDR3 sequence: CASSTPDSIVPQHF. The CDR3 DNA is TGTGCCAGTAGTACCCCTGACAGCATCGTGCCCCAGCATTTT.

CDR3 amino acids: CACHRGNTEAFF. The CDR3 region has the DNA TGTGCCTGTCACAGGGGGAACACTGAAGCTTTCTTT. The rearrangement links TRBV30 to TRBJ1-1; 7 bases align to TRBD1. The V and J ends lost 6 bases and 1 base, in that order; junction bases with no gene match: 2. Germline CDR1 GTSNPN, CDR2 SVGIG (reference sequence). The CDR3 runs to 12 residues.

The V and J genes are TRBV4-1 and TRBJ2-5; 7 bases map to TRBD2. The CDR3 loop spans 16 amino acids. Trimming removed 4 bases from V and 2 bases from J; junction bases left unmatched: 10. CDR1 and CDR2 (germline): MGHRA, YSYEKL. CDR3 region: CASSPHLAGLQETQYF. The CDR3 DNA sequence: TGCGCCAGCAGCCCCCATTTAGCGGGTCTTCAAGAGACCCAGTACTTC.

The CDR3 nucleotides are TGCAGTGCTAGTGGGGACACATCGCGTGGCTACACCTTC. Translating gives CSASGDTSRGYTF. This sequence joins TRBV20-1 and TRBJ1-2, with a weak D call TRBD1 (6 bases). The CDR3 totals 13 residues. Germline loops: CDR1 DFQATT, CDR2 SNEGSKA (reference sequence). V lost 3 bases, J lost 7 bases, and 15 bases lay in between.

The chain employs TRBV14 and TRBJ1-2, with D perhaps matching TRBD1 (5 bases). The CDR3 runs 16 residues. V was trimmed by 1 base and J by 5 bases, leaving 17 bases between them. Germline CDR1 SGHDN, CDR2 FVKESK. The CDR3 nucleotides read TGTGCCAGCAGCCAAGCGGTATTCGGGGGAGTTTATGGCTACACCTTC. Protein sequence: CASSQAVFGGVYGYTF.

The V call is TRBV6-5, the J call TRBJ2-5, with D perhaps TRBD2 (6 bases). The V gene lost 5 bases and the J gene lost 5 bases, with 12 bases spanning the gap. Germline V gene data show CDR1 as MNHEY and CDR2 as SVGAGI. The CDR3 loop spans 13 amino acids. The CDR3 DNA reads as TGTGCCAGCAGTCCGACTAGGCGGGAGACCCAGTACTTC. It is translated as CASSPTRRETQYF.

As concerns this clone: The sample has other DNA sequences that encode this CDR3 too. The V call is TRBV18, the J call TRBJ2-5, with a tentative D call TRBD2 (6 bases). The CDR3 runs to 14 residues. Germline-derived CDR1 and CDR2 are KGHSH and LQKENI. Trimming stripped 5 bases from V and 0 bases from J, with 10 bases between. The CDR3 sequence is CASSAGLNQETQYF. DNA of the CDR3: TGTGCCAGCTCAGCGGGACTGAACCAAGAGACCCAGTACTTC.

V usage is TRBV27 and J usage is TRBJ2-5, with a possible D match to TRBD2 (5 bases). The CDR3 has 13 residues. Looked up from germline, CDR1 is MNHEY and CDR2 is SMNVEV (reference sequence). V dropped 6 bases and J dropped 5 bases, with 13 bases sitting between them. The CDR3 nucleotides are TGTGCCAGCAGGCACACTAGAGAGGAGACCCAGTACTTC. Its protein product is CASRHTREETQYF.

This chain joins TRBV28 and TRBJ2-1, with 11 positions matching TRBD1. CDR3 length: 18 amino acids. Trimming at V came to 2 bases and at J to 4 bases, leaving 10 bases not matched to a gene. Germline assignment: CDR1 MDHEN and CDR2 SYDVKM. The CDR3, as DNA: TGTGCCAGCAGTTTAAGGAAGAGGGGGACAGGGGGATACAATGAGCAGTTCTTC. It yields the protein CASSLRKRGTGGYNEQFF. Complete variable domain (other parts from reference TRBV28 and TRBJ2-1): DVKVTQSSRYLVKRTGEKVFLECVQDMDHENMFWYRQDPGLGLRLIYFSYDVKMKEKGDIPEGYSVSREKKERFSLILESASTNQTSMYLCASSLRKRGTGGYNEQFFGPGTRLTVL.

V gene TRBV5-1 combines with J gene TRBJ1-4, with unresolved D. The CDR3 has 15 amino acids. CDR1 is SGHRS, CDR2 YFSETQ, per germline. V gave up 1 base and J gave up 0 bases, with 7 bases separating them. The CDR3 DNA sequence: TGCGCCAGCAGCTTGTCCGGGGCAACTAATGAAAAACTGTTTTTT. It encodes CASSLSGATNEKLFF.

This clone was seen only a few times. The chain recombines TRBV10-1 with TRBJ2-2; 10 bases are a match to TRBD1. V dropped 4 bases and J dropped 3; count of bases not matched to a gene: 11. This CDR3 spans 18 amino acids. The germline V gene encodes CDR1 WNHNN and CDR2 SYGVQD (reference sequence). The CDR3: CASSGDRGRVTDTGELFF. CDR3 sequence (DNA): TGCGCCAGCAGTGGCGACAGGGGGCGCGTTACGGACACCGGGGAGCTGTTTTTT.

The chain joins TRBV6-2 or TRBV6-3 to TRBJ2-3; D might be TRBD2 (6 bases). Germline values: CDR1 MNHEY, CDR2 SVGEGT. The CDR3 is 14 amino acids. V lost 0 bases to trimming and J lost 6 bases, with 10 bases between them. The CDR3 region has the DNA TGTGCCAGCAGTTACTCCGGGAGTGGGGATACGCAGTATTTT. The encoded protein is CASSYSGSGDTQYF.

V gene TRBV18 combines with J gene TRBJ1-2, with 9 bases lining up with TRBD1. CDR3 length: 15 residues. V gave up 6 bases and J gave up 2 bases; unmatched junction bases: 7. CDR1 is KGHSH and CDR2 is LQKENI in the germline V gene. The DNA for the CDR3 is TGTGCCAGCTCCCCAGGGACAGGGTTAAACTATGGCTACACCTTC. Translated, it gives CASSPGTGLNYGYTF.

The CDR3 loop reads CASSKTGGPYNSPLHF. CDR3 sequence (DNA): TGTGCCAGCAGCAAAACGGGGGGGCCCTATAATTCACCCCTCCACTTT. This rearrangement joins TRBV7-9 to TRBJ1-6; tentative D call: TRBD1 (6 bases). V lost 5 bases to trimming and J lost 2 bases, with 13 bases between them. The CDR3 sequence is 16 residues long. Per the germline V gene, CDR1 is SEHNR and CDR2 is FQNEAQ (reference sequence).

V is TRBV7-6 and J is TRBJ2-3; no clear D. Germline V CDR1 and CDR2: SGHVS, FNYEAQ. This CDR3 is 18 amino acids long. V was pared by 5 bases and J by 0 bases, with 21 bases between. The CDR3 bases are TGTGCCAGCAGCCTGATATCCTCCCCCGCGGCTAGCACAGATACGCAGTATTTT. Translation: CASSLISSPAASTDTQYF.

DNA of the CDR3: TGTGCCAGCAGTGAAGGCAGGGTTTACTCACCCCTCCACTTT. Translated, it gives CASSEGRVYSPLHF. This chain joins TRBV2 and TRBJ1-6; D may be TRBD1 (5 bases). The ends were cut back, 1 base at V and 10 bases at J, with 11 bases in the middle. The germline V gene encodes CDR1 SNHLY and CDR2 FYNNEI. The CDR3 is made up of 14 amino acids.